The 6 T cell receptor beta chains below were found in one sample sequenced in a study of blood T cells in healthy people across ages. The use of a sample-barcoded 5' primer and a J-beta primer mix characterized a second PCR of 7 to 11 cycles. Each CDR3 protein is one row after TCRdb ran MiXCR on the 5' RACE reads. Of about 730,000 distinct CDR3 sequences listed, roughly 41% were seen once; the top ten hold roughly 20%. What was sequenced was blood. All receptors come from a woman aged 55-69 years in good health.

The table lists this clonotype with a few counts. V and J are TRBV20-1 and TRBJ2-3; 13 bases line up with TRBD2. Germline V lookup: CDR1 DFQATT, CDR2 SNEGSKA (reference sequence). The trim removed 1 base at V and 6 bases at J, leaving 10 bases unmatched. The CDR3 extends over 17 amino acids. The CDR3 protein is CSARGPRLAGGSDTQYF. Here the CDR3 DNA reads TGCAGTGCTAGAGGCCCCAGACTAGCGGGAGGATCTGATACGCAGTATTTT.

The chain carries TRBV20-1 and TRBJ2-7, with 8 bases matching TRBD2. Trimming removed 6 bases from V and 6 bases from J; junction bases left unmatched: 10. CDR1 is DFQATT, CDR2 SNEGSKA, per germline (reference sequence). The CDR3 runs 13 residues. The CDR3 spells CSATGTSNFEQYF. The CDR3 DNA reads TGCAGTGCCACCGGGACTAGTAACTTCGAGCAGTACTTC.

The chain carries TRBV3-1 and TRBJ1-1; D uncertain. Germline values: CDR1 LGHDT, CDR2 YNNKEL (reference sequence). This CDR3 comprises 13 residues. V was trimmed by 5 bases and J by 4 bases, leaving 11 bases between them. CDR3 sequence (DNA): TGTGCCAGCAGCGCCGTTGGGGTCACTGAAGCTTTCTTT. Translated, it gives CASSAVGVTEAFF.

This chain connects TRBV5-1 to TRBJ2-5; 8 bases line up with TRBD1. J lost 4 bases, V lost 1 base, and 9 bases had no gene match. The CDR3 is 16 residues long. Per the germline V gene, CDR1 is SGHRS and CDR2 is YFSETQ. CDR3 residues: CASSLMSQGAGETQYF. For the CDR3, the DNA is TGCGCCAGCAGCTTGATGAGTCAGGGGGCAGGAGAGACCCAGTACTTC. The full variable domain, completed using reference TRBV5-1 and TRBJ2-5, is KAGVTQTPRYLIKTRGQQVTLSCSPISGHRSVSWYQQTPGQGLQFLFEYFSETQRNKGNFPGRFSGRQFSNSRSEMNVSTLELGDSALYLCASSLMSQGAGETQYFGPGTRLLVL.

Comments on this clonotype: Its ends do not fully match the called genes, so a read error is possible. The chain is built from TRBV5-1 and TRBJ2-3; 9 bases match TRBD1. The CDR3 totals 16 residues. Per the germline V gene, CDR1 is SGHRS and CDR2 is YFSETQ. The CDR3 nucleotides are TGCGCCAGCAGCGTTGGGGGGACAGGGCTCACAGATGCGCAGTATTTT. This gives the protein CASSVGGTGLTDAQYF.

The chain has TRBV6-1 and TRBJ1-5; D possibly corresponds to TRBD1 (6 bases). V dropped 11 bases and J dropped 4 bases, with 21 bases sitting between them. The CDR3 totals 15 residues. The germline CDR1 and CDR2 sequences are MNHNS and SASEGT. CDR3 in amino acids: CACTKIGQLNQPQHF. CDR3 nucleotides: TGTGCCTGCACCAAAATCGGACAGCTAAATCAGCCCCAGCATTTT.